The rows below give T cell receptor beta chains drawn from one sample of a study of Ad26.COV2.S vaccination and SARS-CoV-2 variants. TCRdb keeps only in-frame clones here, not all; method: immunoSEQ multiplex PCR. The sample contains around 300,000 clones, about 88% of which appear only once. This material consisted of peripheral blood, taken in a trial of Ad26.COV2.S vaccine versus placebo. These receptors all come from a person between 18 and 60 years old who received the Ad26.COV2.S COVID-19 vaccine or a placebo. The CDR3 runs from the conserved cysteine through the conserved F or W. D genes are given only for firm matches. Some rows have no size entry. The others give once, few or many, or a class for an expanded clone.

clone size: .; V gene: TRBV3-1/TRBV3-2; CDR3 length: 15; J gene: TRBJ2-5; D gene: TRBD2; CDR3 protein: CASSARLAGRDTQYF; CDR3 DNA: TGTGCCAGCAGCGCGAGACTAGCGGGGCGTGATACCCAGTACTTC
clone size: .; V gene: TRBV9; CDR3 length: 15; J gene: TRBJ1-2; D gene: TRBD1; CDR3 protein: CASTSHPSGGYGYTF; CDR3 DNA: TGTGCCAGCACCTCTCACCCTTCAGGGGGTTATGGCTACACCTTC
clone size: .; V gene: TRBV21-1; CDR3 length: 15; J gene: TRBJ2-6; D gene: .; CDR3 protein: CAAHKPGSGANVLTF; CDR3 DNA: TGTGCCGCACACAAACCGGGCTCTGGGGCCAACGTCCTGACTTTC
clone size: .; V gene: TRBV29-1; CDR3 length: 13; J gene: TRBJ2-1; D gene: TRBD2; CDR3 protein: CSVAALAGVEQFF; CDR3 DNA: TGCAGCGTTGCTGCACTAGCGGGAGTTGAGCAGTTCTTC
clone size: .; V gene: TRBV6-5; CDR3 length: 11; J gene: TRBJ2-7; D gene: .; CDR3 protein: CATRRGNEQYF; CDR3 DNA: TGTGCCACCCGACGAGGTAACGAGCAGTACTTC
clone size: .; V gene: TRBV7-2; CDR3 length: 15; J gene: TRBJ2-3; D gene: TRBD1; CDR3 protein: CASSLLQGVADTQYF; CDR3 DNA: TGTGCCAGCAGCTTATTACAGGGGGTGGCAGATACGCAGTATTTT
clone size: .; V gene: TRBV6-2/TRBV6-3; CDR3 length: 14; J gene: TRBJ1-5; D gene: .; CDR3 protein: CASSYSGTPQPQHF; CDR3 DNA: TGTGCCAGCAGTTACTCTGGGACTCCGCAGCCCCAGCATTTT
clone size: .; V gene: TRBV6-5; CDR3 length: 13; J gene: TRBJ1-2; D gene: .; CDR3 protein: CASTIGPDYGYTF; CDR3 DNA: TGTGCCAGCACCATAGGACCAGACTATGGCTACACCTTC
clone size: .; V gene: TRBV9; CDR3 length: 15; J gene: TRBJ2-2; D gene: .; CDR3 protein: CASSVWGAGTGELFF; CDR3 DNA: TGTGCCAGCAGCGTATGGGGGGCTGGCACCGGGGAGCTGTTTTTT
clone size: .; V gene: TRBV24-1; CDR3 length: 14; J gene: TRBJ2-3; D gene: .; CDR3 protein: CATSDSGPTDTQYF; CDR3 DNA: TGTGCCACCAGTGATTCAGGACCCACAGATACGCAGTATTTT
clone size: .; V gene: TRBV28; CDR3 length: 13; J gene: TRBJ1-2; D gene: .; CDR3 protein: CASSLDSHYGYTF; CDR3 DNA: TGTGCCAGCAGTTTAGACAGTCACTATGGCTACACCTTC
clone size: .; V gene: TRBV15; CDR3 length: 13; J gene: TRBJ1-1; D gene: .; CDR3 protein: CATSRDHGTEAFF; CDR3 DNA: TGTGCCACCAGCAGAGATCACGGCACTGAAGCTTTCTTT
clone size: .; V gene: TRBV19; CDR3 length: 12; J gene: TRBJ2-1; D gene: TRBD2; CDR3 protein: CARGLAKNEQFF; CDR3 DNA: TGTGCCAGAGGACTAGCGAAAAATGAGCAGTTCTTC
clone size: .; V gene: TRBV25-1; CDR3 length: 13; J gene: TRBJ1-5; D gene: .; CDR3 protein: CASRQNSNQPQHF; CDR3 DNA: TGTGCCAGCAGACAGAATAGCAATCAGCCCCAGCATTTT
clone size: .; V gene: TRBV7-9; CDR3 length: 13; J gene: TRBJ1-1; D gene: .; CDR3 protein: CASSFKKGVEAFF; CDR3 DNA: TGTGCCAGCAGCTTCAAGAAGGGGGTCGAAGCTTTCTTT
clone size: .; V gene: TRBV4-2; CDR3 length: 14; J gene: TRBJ1-1; D gene: .; CDR3 protein: CASSQGQVNTEAFF; CDR3 DNA: TGTGCCAGCAGCCAAGGGCAGGTCAACACTGAAGCTTTCTTT
clone size: .; V gene: TRBV27; CDR3 length: 18; J gene: TRBJ2-1; D gene: .; CDR3 protein: CASSLGLGPRYRNNEQFF; CDR3 DNA: TGTGCCAGCAGTTTGGGCCTGGGACCGCGGTACAGGAACAATGAGCAGTTCTTC
clone size: .; V gene: TRBV6-5; CDR3 length: 14; J gene: TRBJ1-2; D gene: .; CDR3 protein: CASSYRTASGGYTF; CDR3 DNA: TGTGCCAGCAGTTACCGCACAGCCTCGGGTGGCTACACCTTC
clone size: .; V gene: TRBV5-1; CDR3 length: 15; J gene: TRBJ2-5; D gene: .; CDR3 protein: CASSSQGIGRETQYF; CDR3 DNA: TGCGCCAGCAGTTCACAGGGTATCGGGCGAGAGACCCAGTACTTC
clone size: .; V gene: TRBV4-1; CDR3 length: 14; J gene: TRBJ1-5; D gene: TRBD1; CDR3 protein: CASSQDPGGQPQHF; CDR3 DNA: TGCGCCAGCAGCCAAGATCCAGGGGGTCAGCCCCAGCATTTT
clone size: few; V gene: TRBV6-5; CDR3 length: 15; J gene: TRBJ1-2; D gene: TRBD1; CDR3 protein: CASSEIGTGPYGYTF; CDR3 DNA: TGTGCCAGCAGCGAGATCGGGACAGGCCCGTATGGCTACACCTTC
clone size: once; V gene: TRBV28; CDR3 length: 15; J gene: TRBJ2-7; D gene: TRBD1; CDR3 protein: CASSLGTGLTYEQYF; CDR3 DNA: TGTGCCAGCAGTTTGGGGACAGGATTAACCTACGAGCAGTACTTC
clone size: .; V gene: TRBV14; CDR3 length: 13; J gene: TRBJ1-5; D gene: .; CDR3 protein: CASSKGYNQPQHF; CDR3 DNA: TGTGCCAGCAGCAAGGGATACAATCAGCCCCAGCATTTT
clone size: .; V gene: TRBV9; CDR3 length: 19; J gene: TRBJ2-1; D gene: .; CDR3 protein: CASSVDNSRQPRVYNEQFF; CDR3 DNA: TGTGCCAGCAGCGTAGACAACTCCCGACAGCCTCGGGTCTACAATGAGCAGTTCTTC